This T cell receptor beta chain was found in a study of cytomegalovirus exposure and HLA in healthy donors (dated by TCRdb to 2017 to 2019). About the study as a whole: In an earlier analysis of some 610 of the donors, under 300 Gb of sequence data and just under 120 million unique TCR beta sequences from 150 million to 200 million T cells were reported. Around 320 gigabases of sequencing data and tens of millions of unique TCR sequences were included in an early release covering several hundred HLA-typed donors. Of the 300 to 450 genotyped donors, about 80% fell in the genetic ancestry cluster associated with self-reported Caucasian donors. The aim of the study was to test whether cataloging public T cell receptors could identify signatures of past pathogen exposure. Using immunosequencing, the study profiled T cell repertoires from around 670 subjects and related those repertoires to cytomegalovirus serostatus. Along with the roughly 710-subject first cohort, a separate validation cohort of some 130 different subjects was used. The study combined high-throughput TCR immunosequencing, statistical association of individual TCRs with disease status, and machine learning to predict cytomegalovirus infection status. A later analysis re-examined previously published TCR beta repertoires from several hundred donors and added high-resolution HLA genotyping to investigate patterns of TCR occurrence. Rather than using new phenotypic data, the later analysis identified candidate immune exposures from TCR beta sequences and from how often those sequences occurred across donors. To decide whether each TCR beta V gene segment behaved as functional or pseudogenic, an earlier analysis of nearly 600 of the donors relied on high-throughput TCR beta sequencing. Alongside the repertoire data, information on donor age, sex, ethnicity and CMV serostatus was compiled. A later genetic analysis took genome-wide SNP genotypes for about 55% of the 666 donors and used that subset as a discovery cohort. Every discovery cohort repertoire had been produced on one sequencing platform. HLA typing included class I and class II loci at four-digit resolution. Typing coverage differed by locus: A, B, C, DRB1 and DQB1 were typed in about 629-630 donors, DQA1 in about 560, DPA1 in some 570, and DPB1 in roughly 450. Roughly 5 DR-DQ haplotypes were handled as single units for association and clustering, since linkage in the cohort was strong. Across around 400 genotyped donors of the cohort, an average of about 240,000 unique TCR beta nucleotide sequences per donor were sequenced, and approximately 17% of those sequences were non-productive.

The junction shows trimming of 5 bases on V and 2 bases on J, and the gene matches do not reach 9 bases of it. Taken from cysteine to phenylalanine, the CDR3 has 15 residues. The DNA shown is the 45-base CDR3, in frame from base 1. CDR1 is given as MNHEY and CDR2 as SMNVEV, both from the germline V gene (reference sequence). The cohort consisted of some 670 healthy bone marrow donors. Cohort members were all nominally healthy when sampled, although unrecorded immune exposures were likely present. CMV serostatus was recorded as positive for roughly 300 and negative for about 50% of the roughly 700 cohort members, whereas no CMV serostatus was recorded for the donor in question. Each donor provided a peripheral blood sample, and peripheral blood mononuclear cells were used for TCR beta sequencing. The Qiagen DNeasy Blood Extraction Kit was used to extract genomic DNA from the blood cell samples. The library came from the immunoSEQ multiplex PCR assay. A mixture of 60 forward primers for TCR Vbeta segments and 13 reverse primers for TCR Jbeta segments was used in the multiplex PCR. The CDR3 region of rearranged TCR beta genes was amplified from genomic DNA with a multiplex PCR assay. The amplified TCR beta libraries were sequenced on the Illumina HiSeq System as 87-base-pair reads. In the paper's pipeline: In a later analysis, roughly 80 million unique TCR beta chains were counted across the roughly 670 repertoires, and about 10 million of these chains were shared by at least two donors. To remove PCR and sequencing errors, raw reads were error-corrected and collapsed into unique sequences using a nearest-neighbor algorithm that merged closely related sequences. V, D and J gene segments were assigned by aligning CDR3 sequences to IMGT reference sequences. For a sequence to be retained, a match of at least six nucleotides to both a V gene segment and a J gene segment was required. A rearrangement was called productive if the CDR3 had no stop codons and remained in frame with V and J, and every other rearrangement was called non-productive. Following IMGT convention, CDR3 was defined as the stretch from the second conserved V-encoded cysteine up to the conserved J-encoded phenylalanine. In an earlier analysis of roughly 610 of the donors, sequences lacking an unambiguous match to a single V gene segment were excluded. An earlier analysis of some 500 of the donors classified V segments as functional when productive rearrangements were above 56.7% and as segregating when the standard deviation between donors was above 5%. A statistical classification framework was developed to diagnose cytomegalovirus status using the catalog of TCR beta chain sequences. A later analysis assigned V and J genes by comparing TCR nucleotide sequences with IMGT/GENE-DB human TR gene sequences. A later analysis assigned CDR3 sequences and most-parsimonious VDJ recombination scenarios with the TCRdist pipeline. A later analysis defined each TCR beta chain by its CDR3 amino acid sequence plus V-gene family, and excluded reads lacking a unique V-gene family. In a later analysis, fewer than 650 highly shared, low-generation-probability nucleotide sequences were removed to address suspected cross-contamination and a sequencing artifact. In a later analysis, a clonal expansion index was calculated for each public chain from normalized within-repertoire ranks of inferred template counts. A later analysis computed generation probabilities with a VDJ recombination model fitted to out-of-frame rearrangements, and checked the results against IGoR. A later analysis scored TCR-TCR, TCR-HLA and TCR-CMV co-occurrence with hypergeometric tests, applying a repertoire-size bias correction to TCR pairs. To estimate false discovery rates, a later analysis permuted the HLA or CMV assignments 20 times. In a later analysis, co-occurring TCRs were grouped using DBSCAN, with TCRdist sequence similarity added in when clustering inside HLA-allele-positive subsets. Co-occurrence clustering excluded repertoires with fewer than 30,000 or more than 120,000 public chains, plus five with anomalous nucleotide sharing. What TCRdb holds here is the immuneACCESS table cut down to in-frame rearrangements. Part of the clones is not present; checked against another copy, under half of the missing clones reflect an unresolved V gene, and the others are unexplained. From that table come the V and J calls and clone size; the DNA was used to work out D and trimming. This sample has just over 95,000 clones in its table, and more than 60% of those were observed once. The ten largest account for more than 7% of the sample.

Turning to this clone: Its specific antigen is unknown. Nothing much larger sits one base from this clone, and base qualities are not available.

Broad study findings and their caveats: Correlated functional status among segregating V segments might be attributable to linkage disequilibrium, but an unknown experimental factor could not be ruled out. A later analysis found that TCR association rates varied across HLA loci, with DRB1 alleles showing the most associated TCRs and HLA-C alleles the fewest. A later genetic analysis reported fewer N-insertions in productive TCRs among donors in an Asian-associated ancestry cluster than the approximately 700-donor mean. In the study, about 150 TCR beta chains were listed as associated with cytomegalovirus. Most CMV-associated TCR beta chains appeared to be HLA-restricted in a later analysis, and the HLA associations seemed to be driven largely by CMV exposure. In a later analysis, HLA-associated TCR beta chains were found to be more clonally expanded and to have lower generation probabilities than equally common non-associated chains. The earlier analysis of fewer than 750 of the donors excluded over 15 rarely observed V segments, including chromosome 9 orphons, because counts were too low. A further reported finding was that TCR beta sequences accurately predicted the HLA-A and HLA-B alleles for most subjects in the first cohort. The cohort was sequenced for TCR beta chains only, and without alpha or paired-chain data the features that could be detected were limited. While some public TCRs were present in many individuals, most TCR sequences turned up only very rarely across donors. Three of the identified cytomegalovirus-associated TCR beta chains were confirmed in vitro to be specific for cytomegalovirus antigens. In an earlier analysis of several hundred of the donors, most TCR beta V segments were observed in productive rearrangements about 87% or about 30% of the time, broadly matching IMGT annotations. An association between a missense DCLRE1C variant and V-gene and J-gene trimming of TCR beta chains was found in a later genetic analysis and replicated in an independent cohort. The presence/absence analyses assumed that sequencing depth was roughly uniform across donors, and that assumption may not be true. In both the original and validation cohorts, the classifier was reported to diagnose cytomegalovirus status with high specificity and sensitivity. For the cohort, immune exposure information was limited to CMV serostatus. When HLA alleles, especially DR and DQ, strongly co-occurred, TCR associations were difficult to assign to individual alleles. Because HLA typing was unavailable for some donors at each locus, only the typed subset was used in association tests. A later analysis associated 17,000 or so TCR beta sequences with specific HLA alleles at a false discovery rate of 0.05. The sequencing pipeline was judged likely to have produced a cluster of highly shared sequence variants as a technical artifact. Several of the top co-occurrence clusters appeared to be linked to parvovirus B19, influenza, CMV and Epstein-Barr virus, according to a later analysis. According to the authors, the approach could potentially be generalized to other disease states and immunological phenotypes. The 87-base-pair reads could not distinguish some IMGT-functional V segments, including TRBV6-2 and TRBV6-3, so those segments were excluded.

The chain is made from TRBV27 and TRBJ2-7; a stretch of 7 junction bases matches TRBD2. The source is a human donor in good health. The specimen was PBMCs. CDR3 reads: CASSTSGTTPYEQYF. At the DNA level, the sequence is TGTGCCAGCAGTACTTCCGGGACTACACCCTACGAGCAGTACTTC.